This T cell receptor beta chain appears in the sequencing data of a study of blood T cell repertoires in COVID-19. Only in-frame clones appear in the TCRdb table, and some are missing; sequencing was by immunoSEQ multiplex PCR. The table has about 64,000 clones, approximately 90% seen once; the top ten hold 3% to 4.5%. This clone was found a few times. CDR1 SGHNT and CDR2 YYREEE come from the germline V gene (reference sequence). Between the trimmed V and J ends, which lost 0 bases and 8 bases, there was a span of 6 bases. The CDR3 is 13 residues long. Sequenced sample: peripheral blood. The rearrangement links TRBV5-4 to TRBJ1-6, with D tentatively TRBD1 (5 bases). This clonotype was obtained from a man between 65 and 85 years old with acute or convalescent COVID-19. CDR3 region: CASSLVGHSPLHF. As DNA, the CDR3 is TGTGCCAGCAGCTTGGTGGGGCATTCACCCCTCCACTTT.